What follows is one TCR beta chain and its context. TCRdb itself ran the 5' RACE reads through MiXCR, one entry per CDR3 protein. This table holds about 100,000 distinct CDR3 sequences, approximately 13% found once. This specimen belongs to a study of early T cells in non-severe SARS-CoV-2 infection. Study at large: Investigators sequenced bulk RNA drawn from unsorted whole blood, and chains remained unpaired.

The length of the CDR3 is 16 residues. Looked up from germline, CDR1 is SGDLS and CDR2 is YYNGEE. V gave up 3 bases and J gave up 4 bases, with 17 bases separating them. Sequenced: whole blood. The chain uses TRBV9 and TRBJ2-1; D assignment may be TRBD1 or TRBD2 (6 bases each). The clonotype comes from an adult who was a healthcare worker with PCR-confirmed SARS-CoV-2 infection or an uninfected control (not recorded which). Here the CDR3 DNA reads TGTGCCAGCAGCGCGAGGGGGGCCGCTGGGTACAATGAGCAGTTCTTC. This gives the protein CASSARGAAGYNEQFF.